This T cell receptor (beta chain) originates from a study of monozygotic twins with inflammatory bowel disease. General study findings and limits: Healthy co-twins showed greater TCRbeta diversity (inverse Simpson) than IBD patients. People with IBD had fewer clonotypes in common with others than healthy twins did, especially with disease activity.

As regards this clonotype: No antigen is known for it.

CDR1 and CDR2 from the germline V gene are LGHNA and YNFKEQ. The length of the CDR3 is 12 residues. One blood sample of around 2.5 ml was taken from each donor. Added by template switching were UMIs that each held a 6-nucleotide sample barcode. TCRdb re-called the 5' RACE reads and catalogs CDR3 proteins one per entry, DNA excluded. The sample totals about 350,000 distinct CDR3 sequences. The sequence was collected from a human donor with ulcerative colitis or Crohn's disease, or a healthy co-twin of an affected twin (not recorded which). The sample was blood. J is TRBJ1-4 and V is TRBV4-2. The CDR3 sequence is CASSQVGRELFF.